A single sample is the source of the 3 T cell receptor beta chains below, sequenced in a study of healthy donors' naive CD4 and CD8 T cells (dated by TCRdb to 2013 to 2016). Sequencing was performed on a 454 GS FLX Titanium. TCR libraries were built from roughly 500 ng of total RNA with a previously published linear amplification protocol. Starting from the raw public reads, TCRdb applied fastp trimming at Q25, assembled clones with MiXCR and retained in-frame beta chains. Rows are unified per CDR3 protein, each entry keeping the most common DNA and genes. The sample table lists roughly 200,000 distinct CDR3 sequences, 65% to 80% of them with a count of one. Roughly 2.4% of the sample goes to the ten largest clones. Sequencing was performed on naive CD4+ and CD8+ T cells sorted from blood, pooled from several donors. The meaning of the sample's cell subset or site label: FACS-sorted naive CD4+ (CD45RO-CD45RA+) and naive CD8+ (CD45RA+CD27bright) T cells. The source is a pool of human donors in good health; the sample pools cells from several healthy donors.

V is TRBV29-1 and J is TRBJ2-3; D is ambiguous. The ends were cut back, 5 bases at V and 3 bases at J, with 12 bases in the middle. This CDR3 is 13 amino acids long. CDR1 is SQVTM, CDR2 ANQGSEA, per germline. The CDR3 region has the DNA TGCAGCGTTACCCTCCTCTTAACAGATACGCAGTATTTT. Translation gives CSVTLLLTDTQYF.

The V and J genes are TRBV20-1 and TRBJ2-1, with 7 bases aligning to TRBD2. Germline CDR1 and CDR2: DFQATT and SNEGSKA (reference sequence). With 7 bases clipped from V and 5 bases from J, the junction kept 8 bases outside the gene matches. This CDR3 region has 13 residues. Here the CDR3 reads CSGEGLTNNEQFF. CDR3 sequence (DNA): TGCAGTGGGGAGGGACTAACCAACAATGAGCAGTTCTTC.

The gene calls are TRBV27 and TRBJ1-6; 8 bases agree with TRBD1. After removal of 1 base from V and 9 bases from J, the junction contained 8 bases not matched to a gene. This CDR3 has 16 residues. Germline CDR1 and CDR2: MNHEY and SMNVEV (reference sequence). The CDR3 loop reads CASSLWAGGLSSPLHF. In DNA, the CDR3 is TGTGCCAGCAGTTTATGGGCAGGGGGCTTGAGTTCACCCCTCCACTTT.